Below, 2 T cell receptor beta chains from the same sample are listed, as sequenced in a study of Ad26.COV2.S vaccination and SARS-CoV-2 variants. Some clones are missing from TCRdb's copy, which holds only in-frame ones; the method was immunoSEQ multiplex PCR. The sample lists about 400,000 clones, roughly 90% occurring once. Treatment given: roughly 18 received Ad26.COV2.S at low or high dose, single or two shots; about 5 received placebo; per-sample allocation not given. Sampling occurred on day 63 after the first vaccine or placebo injection. The input for sequencing was peripheral blood, taken in a trial of Ad26.COV2.S vaccine versus placebo. The source is a person aged 18 to 65 who received the Ad26.COV2.S COVID-19 vaccine or a placebo.

The DNA of the CDR3 is TGTGCCAGCAGCCCCACGGGACAGGGTCGCACCGGGGAGCTGTTTTTT. It is translated as CASSPTGQGRTGELFF. The chain links TRBV5-4 to TRBJ2-2, with 9 nucleotides matching TRBD1. The CDR3 totals 16 residues. CDR1 and CDR2 (germline): SGHNT, YYREEE (reference sequence). The ends lost 4 bases at V and 4 bases at J; junction bases unmatched: 8.

The rearrangement links TRBV20-1 to TRBJ2-7, with D possibly being TRBD1 (6 bases). The CDR3 covers 11 residues. Between the trimmed V and J ends, which lost 6 bases and 5 bases, there was a span of 11 bases. CDR1 and CDR2 from the germline V gene are DFQATT and SNEGSKA (reference sequence). CDR3 sequence reads: CSADRTDEQYF. In DNA, the CDR3 is TGCAGTGCCGACAGGACCGACGAGCAGTACTTC.